The TCR beta chain described here comes from a study of early T cells in non-severe SARS-CoV-2 infection. Background on the study: Chains were unpaired, as sequencing was done on bulk RNA from unsorted whole blood.

MiXCR was run by TCRdb on the 5' RACE reads, yielding one entry per CDR3 protein. Of 50,000 to 60,000 distinct CDR3 sequences listed, under 8.5% are singletons. This clonotype was counted many times. The CDR3 is made up of 17 amino acids. Trimming at V came to 8 bases and at J to 8 bases, leaving 20 bases not matched to a gene. Sample: whole blood, taken at baseline. This rearrangement joins TRBV12-3 or TRBV12-4 to TRBJ1-2, with 10 bases matching TRBD1. This TCR came from an adult who was a healthcare worker with PCR-confirmed SARS-CoV-2 infection or an uninfected control (not recorded which). CDR3 sequence: CASFPGTGASSSGGYTF. DNA for the CDR3: TGTGCCAGCTTTCCCGGGACAGGGGCATCTTCCTCGGGAGGCTACACCTTC.